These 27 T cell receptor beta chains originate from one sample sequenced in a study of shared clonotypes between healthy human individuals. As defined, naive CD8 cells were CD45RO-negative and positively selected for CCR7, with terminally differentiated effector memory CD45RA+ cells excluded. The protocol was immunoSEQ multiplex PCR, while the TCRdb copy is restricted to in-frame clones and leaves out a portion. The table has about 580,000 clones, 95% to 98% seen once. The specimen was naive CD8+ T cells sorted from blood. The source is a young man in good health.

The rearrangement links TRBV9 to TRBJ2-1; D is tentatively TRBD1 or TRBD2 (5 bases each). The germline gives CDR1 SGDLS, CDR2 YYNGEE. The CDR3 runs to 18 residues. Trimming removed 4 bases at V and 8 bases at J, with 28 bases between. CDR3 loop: CASSSRVGSVNDRDEQFF. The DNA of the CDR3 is TGTGCCAGCAGCTCCAGGGTGGGGAGTGTCAACGATCGTGATGAGCAGTTCTTC.

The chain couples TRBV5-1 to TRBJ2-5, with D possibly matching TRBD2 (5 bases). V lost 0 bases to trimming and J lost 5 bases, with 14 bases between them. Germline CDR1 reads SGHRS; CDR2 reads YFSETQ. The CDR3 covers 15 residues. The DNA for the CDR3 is TGCGCCAGCAGCTTGGAGCGGACCCACCTTGAGACCCAGTACTTC. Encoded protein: CASSLERTHLETQYF. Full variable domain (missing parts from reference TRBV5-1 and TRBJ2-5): KAGVTQTPRYLIKTRGQQVTLSCSPISGHRSVSWYQQTPGQGLQFLFEYFSETQRNKGNFPGRFSGRQFSNSRSEMNVSTLELGDSALYLCASSLERTHLETQYFGPGTRLLVL.

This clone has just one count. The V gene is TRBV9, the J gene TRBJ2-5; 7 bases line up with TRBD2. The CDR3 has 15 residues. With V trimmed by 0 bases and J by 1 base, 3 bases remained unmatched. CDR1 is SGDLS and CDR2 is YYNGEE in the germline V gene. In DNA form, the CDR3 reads TGTGCCAGCAGCGTAGCGGGGGGAGCCCAAGAGACCCAGTACTTC. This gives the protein CASSVAGGAQETQYF.

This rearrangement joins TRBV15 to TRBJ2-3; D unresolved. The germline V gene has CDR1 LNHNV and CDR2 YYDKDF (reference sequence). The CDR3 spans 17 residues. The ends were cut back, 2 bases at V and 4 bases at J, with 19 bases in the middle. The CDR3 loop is CATSRPIQGPAADTQYF. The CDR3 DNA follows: TGTGCCACCAGCAGACCTATTCAAGGACCCGCGGCAGATACGCAGTATTTT.

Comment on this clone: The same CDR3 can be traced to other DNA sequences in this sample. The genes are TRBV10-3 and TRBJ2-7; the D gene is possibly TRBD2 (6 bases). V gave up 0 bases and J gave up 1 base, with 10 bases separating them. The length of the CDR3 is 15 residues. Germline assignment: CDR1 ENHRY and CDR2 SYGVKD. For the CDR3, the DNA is TGTGCCATCAGTGAGTCCGGGGGTTCTTCCTACGAGCAGTACTTC. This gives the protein CAISESGGSSYEQYF.

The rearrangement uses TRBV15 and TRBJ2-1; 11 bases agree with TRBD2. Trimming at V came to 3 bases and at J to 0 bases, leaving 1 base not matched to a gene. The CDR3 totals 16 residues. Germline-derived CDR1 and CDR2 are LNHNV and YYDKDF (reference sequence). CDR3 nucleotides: TGTGCCACCAGCAGGACTAGCGGGAACTCCTACAATGAGCAGTTCTTC. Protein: CATSRTSGNSYNEQFF.

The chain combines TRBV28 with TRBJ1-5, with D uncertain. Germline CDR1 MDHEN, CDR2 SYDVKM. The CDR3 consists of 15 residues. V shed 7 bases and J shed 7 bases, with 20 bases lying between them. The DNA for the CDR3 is TGTGCCAGCAAGACTACCGCCGGGCAAAGGCAGCCCCAGCATTTT. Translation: CASKTTAGQRQPQHF.

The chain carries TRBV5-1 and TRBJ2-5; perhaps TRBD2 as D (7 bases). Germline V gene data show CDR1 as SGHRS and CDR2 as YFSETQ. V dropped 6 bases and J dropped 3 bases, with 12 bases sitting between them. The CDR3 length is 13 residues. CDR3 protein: CASKGGREETQYF. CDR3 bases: TGCGCCAGCAAGGGGGGGCGCGAAGAGACCCAGTACTTC.

CDR3 sequence (DNA): TGTGCCAGCAGCTTATTCCGGGGGTTGAACACTGAAGCTTTCTTT. Protein sequence: CASSLFRGLNTEAFF. The chain recombines TRBV7-9 with TRBJ1-1; the D gene is possibly TRBD1 (5 bases). V was pared by 2 bases and J by 0 bases, with 10 bases between. This CDR3 spans 15 amino acids. CDR1 and CDR2 from the germline V gene are SEHNR and FQNEAQ (reference sequence).

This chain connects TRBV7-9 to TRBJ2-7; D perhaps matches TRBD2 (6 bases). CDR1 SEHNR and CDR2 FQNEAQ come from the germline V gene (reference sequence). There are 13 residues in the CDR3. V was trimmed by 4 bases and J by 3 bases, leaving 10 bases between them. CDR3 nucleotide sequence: TGTGCCAGCAGCTCGGGGGTTAGCTACGAGCAGTACTTC. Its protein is CASSSGVSYEQYF.

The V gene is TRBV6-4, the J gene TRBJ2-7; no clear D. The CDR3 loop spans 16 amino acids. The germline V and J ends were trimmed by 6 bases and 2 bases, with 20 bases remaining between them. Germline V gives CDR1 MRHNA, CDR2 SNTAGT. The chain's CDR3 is CASSDWAGQATYEQYF. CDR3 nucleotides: TGTGCCAGCAGCGATTGGGCTGGGCAAGCGACCTACGAGCAGTACTTC.

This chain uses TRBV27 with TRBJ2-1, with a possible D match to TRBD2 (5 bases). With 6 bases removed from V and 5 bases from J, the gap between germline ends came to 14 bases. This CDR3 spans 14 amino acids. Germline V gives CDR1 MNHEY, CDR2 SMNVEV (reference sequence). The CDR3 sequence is CASRSLGVHNEQFF. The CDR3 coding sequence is TGTGCCAGCAGGAGCCTCGGGGTACACAATGAGCAGTTCTTC.

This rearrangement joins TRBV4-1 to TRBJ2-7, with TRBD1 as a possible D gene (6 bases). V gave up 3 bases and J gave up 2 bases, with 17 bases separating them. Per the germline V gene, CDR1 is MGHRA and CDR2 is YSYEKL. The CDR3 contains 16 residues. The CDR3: CASSQFPGESAYEQYF. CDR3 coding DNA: TGCGCCAGCAGCCAGTTCCCAGGGGAGAGCGCCTACGAGCAGTACTTC.

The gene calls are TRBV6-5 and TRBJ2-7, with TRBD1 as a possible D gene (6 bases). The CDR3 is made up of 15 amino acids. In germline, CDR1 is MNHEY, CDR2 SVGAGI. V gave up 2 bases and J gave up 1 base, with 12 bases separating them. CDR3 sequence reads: CASSYTGSLSYEQYF. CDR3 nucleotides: TGTGCCAGCAGTTACACAGGGAGTCTGTCCTACGAGCAGTACTTC.

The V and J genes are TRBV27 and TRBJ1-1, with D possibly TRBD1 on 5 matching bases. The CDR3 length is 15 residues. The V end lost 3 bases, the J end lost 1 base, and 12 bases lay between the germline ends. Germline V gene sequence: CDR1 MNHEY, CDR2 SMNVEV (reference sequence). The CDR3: CASSFLARANTEAFF. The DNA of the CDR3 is TGTGCCAGCAGTTTTTTGGCCAGGGCGAACACTGAAGCTTTCTTT.

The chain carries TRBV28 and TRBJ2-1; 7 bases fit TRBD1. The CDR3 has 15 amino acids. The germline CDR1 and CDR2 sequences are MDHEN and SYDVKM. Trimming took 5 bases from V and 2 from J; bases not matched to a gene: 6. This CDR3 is CASSMRQGAYNEQFF. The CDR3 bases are TGTGCCAGCAGTATGAGACAGGGTGCCTACAATGAGCAGTTCTTC.

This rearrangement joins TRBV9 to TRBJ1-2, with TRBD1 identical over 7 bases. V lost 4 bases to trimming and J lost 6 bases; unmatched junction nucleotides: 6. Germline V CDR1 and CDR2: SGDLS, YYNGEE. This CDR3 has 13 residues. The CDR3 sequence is CASSLSTGNGYTF. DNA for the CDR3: TGTGCCAGCAGCTTATCGACAGGGAATGGCTACACCTTC.

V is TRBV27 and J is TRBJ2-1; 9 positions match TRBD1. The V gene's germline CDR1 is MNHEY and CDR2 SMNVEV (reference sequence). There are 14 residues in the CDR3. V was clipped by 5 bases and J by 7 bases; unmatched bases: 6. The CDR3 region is CASSVGTGYNEQFF. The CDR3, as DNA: TGTGCCAGCAGTGTCGGGACAGGGTATAATGAGCAGTTCTTC.

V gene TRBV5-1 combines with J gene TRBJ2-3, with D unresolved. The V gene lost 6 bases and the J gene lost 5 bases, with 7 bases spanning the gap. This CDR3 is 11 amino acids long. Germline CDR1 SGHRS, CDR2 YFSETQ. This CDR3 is CASKWVDTQYF. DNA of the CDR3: TGCGCCAGCAAGTGGGTAGATACGCAGTATTTT.

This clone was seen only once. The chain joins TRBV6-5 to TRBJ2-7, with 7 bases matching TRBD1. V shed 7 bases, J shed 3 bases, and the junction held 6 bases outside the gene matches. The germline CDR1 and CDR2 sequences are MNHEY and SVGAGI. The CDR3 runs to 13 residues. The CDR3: CASTRQGFYEQYF. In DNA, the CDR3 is TGTGCCAGCACCCGACAGGGTTTCTACGAGCAGTACTTC.

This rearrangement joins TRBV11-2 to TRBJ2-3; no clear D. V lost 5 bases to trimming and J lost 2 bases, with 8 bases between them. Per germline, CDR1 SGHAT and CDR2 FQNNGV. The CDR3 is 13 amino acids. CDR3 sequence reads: CASSNAFTDTQYF. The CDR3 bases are TGTGCCAGCAGCAACGCCTTCACAGATACGCAGTATTTT.

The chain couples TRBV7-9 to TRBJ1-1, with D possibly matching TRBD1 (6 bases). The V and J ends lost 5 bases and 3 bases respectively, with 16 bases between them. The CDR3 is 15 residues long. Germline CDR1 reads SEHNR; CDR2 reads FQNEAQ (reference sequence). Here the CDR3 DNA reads TGTGCCAGCAGCCCCCACGTGGGGGCAGACACTGAAGCTTTCTTT. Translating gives CASSPHVGADTEAFF.

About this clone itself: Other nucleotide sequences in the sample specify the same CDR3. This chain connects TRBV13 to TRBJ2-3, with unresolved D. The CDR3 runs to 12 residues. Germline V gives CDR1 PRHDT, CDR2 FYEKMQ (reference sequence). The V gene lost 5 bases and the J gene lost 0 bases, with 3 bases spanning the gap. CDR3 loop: CASSPSTDTQYF. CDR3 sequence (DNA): TGTGCCAGCAGCCCTAGCACAGATACGCAGTATTTT.

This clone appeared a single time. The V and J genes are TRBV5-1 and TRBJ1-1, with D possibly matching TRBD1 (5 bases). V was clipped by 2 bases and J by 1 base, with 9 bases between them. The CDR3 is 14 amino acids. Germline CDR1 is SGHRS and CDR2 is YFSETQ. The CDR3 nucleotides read TGCGCCAGCAGCTTTGGGACCGGGAACACTGAAGCTTTCTTT. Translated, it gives CASSFGTGNTEAFF.

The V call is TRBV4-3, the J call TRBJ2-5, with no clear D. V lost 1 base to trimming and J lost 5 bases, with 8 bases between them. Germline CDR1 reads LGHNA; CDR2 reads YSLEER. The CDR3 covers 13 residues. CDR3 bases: TGCGCCAGCAGCCAAGTGCTGGGGGAGACCCAGTACTTC. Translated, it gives CASSQVLGETQYF.

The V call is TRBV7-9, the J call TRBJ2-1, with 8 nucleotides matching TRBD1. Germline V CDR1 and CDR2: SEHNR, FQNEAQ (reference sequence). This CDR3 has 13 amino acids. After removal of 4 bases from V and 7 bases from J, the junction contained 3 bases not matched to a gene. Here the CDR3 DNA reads TGTGCCAGCAGCTCCGGGGACAGGAATGAGCAGTTCTTC. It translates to CASSSGDRNEQFF.

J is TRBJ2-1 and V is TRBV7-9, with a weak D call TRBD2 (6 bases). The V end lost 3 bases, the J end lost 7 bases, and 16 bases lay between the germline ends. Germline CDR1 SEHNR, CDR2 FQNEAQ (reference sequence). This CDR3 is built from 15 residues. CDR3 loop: CASSFQGFRGNEQFF. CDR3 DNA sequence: TGTGCCAGCAGCTTTCAGGGATTCCGGGGGAATGAGCAGTTCTTC. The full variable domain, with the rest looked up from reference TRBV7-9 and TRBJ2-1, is DTGVSQNPRHKITKRGQNVTFRCDPISEHNRLYWYRQTLGQGPEFLTYFQNEAQLEKSRLLSDRFSAERPKGSFSTLEIQRTEQGDSAMYLCASSFQGFRGNEQFFGPGTRLTVL.